This T cell receptor beta chain is from a study of response to subunit inactivated influenza vaccine. The CDR3 contains 16 residues. The germline V gene has CDR1 LGHNA and CDR2 YSLEER. V was clipped by 2 bases and J by 3 bases; unmatched bases: 7. TCRdb re-derived calls from the RT-PCR reads in MiXCR, one entry per CDR3 protein. The sample comprises more than 450,000 distinct CDR3 sequences, 11% of which are singletons, and about 10% rests with the top ten. These data were also filed under a second study, of T cells expressing NK-cell markers. From that study: TCR beta cDNA was generated via 5'RACE template switching incorporating UMIs. Serological testing identified most of the eight sequenced donors as HCMV-seropositive and one as seronegative. CD8+ T cells in 5 to 7 donors included dominant NKG2C+ clonotypes at about 1.0-8%. These same clonotypes (in several donors) also led the CD3+CD56-NKG2C+ fraction.

The source was PBMCs from blood, collected on the day of vaccination. The chain is built from TRBV4-3 and TRBJ2-1; 7 bases are a match to TRBD1. This receptor was taken from a man aged 50-60 years who received an inactivated influenza vaccine. The CDR3 spells CASSQNRGGFYNEQFF. CDR3 DNA sequence: TGCGCCAGCAGCCAAAACAGGGGTGGCTTCTACAATGAGCAGTTCTTC.